This entry lists 21 T cell receptor beta chains sequenced from one sample in a study of neurological immune-mediated disorders. TCRdb passed the 5' RACE reads through MiXCR, listing each CDR3 protein once. The sample comprises roughly 15,000 distinct CDR3 sequences, roughly 15% of which are singletons, and roughly an eighth rests with the top ten. The sample consisted of PBMCs. The receptors shown here come from a man between 60 and 75 years old with HTLV-1-associated myelopathy (HAM/TSP).

This clonotype was observed at least ten times. J is TRBJ2-2 and V is TRBV6-5; 8 bases are a match to TRBD2. CDR1 and CDR2 (germline): MNHEY, SVGAGI. This CDR3 has 14 residues. V shed 8 bases, J shed 8 bases, and the junction held 10 bases outside the gene matches. CDR3 bases: TGTGCCAGCCGGGGAAGCGGGGGCCTAGGGGAGCTGTTTTTT. Encoded protein: CASRGSGGLGELFF.

As concerns this clonotype: At one of its ends the junction is not consistent with the germline gene, which may arise from a read error. The chain carries TRBV3-1 and TRBJ2-7; 11 nucleotides agree with TRBD1. This CDR3 contains 18 residues. Germline lookup yields CDR1 LGHDT and CDR2 YNNKEL (reference sequence). The CDR3 DNA reads as TGTGCCAGCAGCGACGATAAGGACAGGGGGCGGAATTCCTACGAGCGGTACTTC. This translates into CASSDDKDRGRNSYERYF.

This clonotype was detected many times. The J gene is TRBJ2-1, the V gene TRBV9; D gene ambiguous. The CDR3 consists of 14 residues. CDR1 is SGDLS and CDR2 is YYNGEE in the germline V gene. V was clipped by 0 bases and J by 5 bases, with 9 bases between them. In DNA, the CDR3 is TGTGCCAGCAGCGTAGCTGGGCTTCACAATGAGCAGTTCTTC. Its protein product is CASSVAGLHNEQFF.

This clonotype appeared many times. The V and J genes are TRBV7-2 and TRBJ1-1; 7 bases line up with TRBD1. J was trimmed by 6 bases and V by 1 base; bases with no gene match: 5. CDR1 SGHTA and CDR2 FQGNSA come from the germline V gene. The CDR3 extends over 14 amino acids. CDR3 region: CASSLDNRGAEAFF. The CDR3 DNA reads as TGTGCCAGCAGCTTAGATAACAGGGGAGCTGAAGCTTTCTTT. Together with reference TRBV7-2 and TRBJ1-1, the CDR3 gives the full variable domain: GAGVSQSPSNKVTEKGKDVELRCDPISGHTALYWYRQSLGQGLEFLIYFQGNSAPDKSGLPSDRFSAERTGGSVSTLTIQRTQQEDSAVYLCASSLDNRGAEAFFGQGTRLTVV.

This clonotype rates as medium-sized. The chain employs TRBV20-1 and TRBJ2-7; possibly TRBD2 for D (5 bases). V was clipped by 4 bases and J by 2 bases, with 9 bases between them. Per the germline V gene, CDR1 is DFQATT and CDR2 is SNEGSKA (reference sequence). The CDR3 is 12 residues long. CDR3 sequence (DNA): TGCAGTGCTACCCGAGGGACCTACGAGCAGTACTTC. It yields the protein CSATRGTYEQYF.

A remark on this clonotype: At one end, the junction sequence differs from germline, possibly due to a read error. This chain links TRBV3-1 with TRBJ2-6; D is unclear. There are 17 residues in the CDR3. Germline CDR1 and CDR2: LGHDT and YNNKEL (reference sequence). The CDR3 spells CASSLIRGPSGANDLTF. In DNA form, the CDR3 reads TGTGCCAGCAGCCTCATAAGAGGACCCTCTGGAGCCAACGACCTGACTTTC.

Judged by abundance, this clonotype is medium-sized. This chain links TRBV28 with TRBJ2-1, with 7 positions matching TRBD1. After removal of 4 bases from V and 3 bases from J, the junction contained 9 bases not matched to a gene. The CDR3 covers 16 residues. CDR1 and CDR2 from the germline V gene are MDHEN and SYDVKM. The CDR3 DNA is TGTGCCAGCAGTTCGGGGACAGAGATCATCTACAATGAGCAGTTCTTC. It codes for CASSSGTEIIYNEQFF.

By proportion, this clonotype is medium-sized. The V call is TRBV5-1, the J call TRBJ1-6, with D perhaps TRBD1 (5 bases). The CDR3 covers 13 residues. Germline CDR1 is SGHRS and CDR2 is YFSETQ. Trimming removed 0 bases from V and 10 bases from J, with 8 bases in between. DNA of the CDR3: TGCGCCAGCAGCTTGGTAAGGGACTCACCCCTCCACTTT. Translated, it gives CASSLVRDSPLHF.

This clonotype was observed many times. The chain couples TRBV20-1 to TRBJ2-1; 8 bases are a match to TRBD2. This CDR3 comprises 16 residues. The V and J ends lost 3 bases and 1 base, in that order; junction bases with no gene match: 8. Germline CDR1 and CDR2: DFQATT and SNEGSKA (reference sequence). The CDR3 DNA is TGCAGTGCTAGCCTGGAACTAGCGGAGTCCTACAATGAGCAGTTCTTC. Amino acids: CSASLELAESYNEQFF.

Many counts were recorded for this clonotype. V gene TRBV4-3 combines with J gene TRBJ1-1; possibly TRBD1 for D (6 bases). Trimming left V 3 bases short and J 1 base short, with 6 bases between. The CDR3 runs 13 residues. The germline CDR1 and CDR2 sequences are LGHNA and YSLEER. The CDR3 region has the DNA TGCGCCAGCAGCCAGGACAGGAACACTGAAGCTTTCTTT. This sequence encodes CASSQDRNTEAFF.

Note on this clonotype: A junction end diverges from the germline sequence, so it may reflect a read error. This chain uses TRBV28 with TRBJ2-3; the D is unclear. Germline values: CDR1 MDHEN, CDR2 SYDVKM. The CDR3 spans 12 residues. For the CDR3, the DNA is TGTGCCAGCAGTTCCAAAACAGATATGCAGTATTTT. The encoded protein is CASSSKTDMQYF.

This clonotype was picked up many times. This chain links TRBV5-1 with TRBJ1-5; 9 bases are shared with TRBD1. V was pared by 3 bases and J by 7 bases, with 2 bases of the junction left unmatched. The germline gives CDR1 SGHRS, CDR2 YFSETQ. The CDR3 totals 13 residues. CDR3 in amino acids: CASSWTGDQPQHF. CDR3 in DNA: TGCGCCAGCAGCTGGACAGGGGACCAGCCCCAGCATTTT.

This clonotype occurred once. This chain connects TRBV20-1 to TRBJ2-7; possible D gene TRBD1, 5 bases. Germline-derived CDR1 and CDR2 are DFQATT and SNEGSKA (reference sequence). The CDR3 spans 16 residues. Trimming pared 3 bases from V and 0 bases from J, leaving 18 bases between. CDR3 amino acids: CSARPRKLTASYEQYF. CDR3 bases: TGCAGTGCTAGGCCCCGGAAACTGACAGCCTCCTACGAGCAGTACTTC.

This clonotype showed up many times. The CDR3 is CASSLLLGTGEQYF. CDR3 DNA: TGTGCCAGCAGCTTACTCCTGGGTACTGGCGAGCAGTACTTC. This chain connects TRBV7-3 to TRBJ2-7; unclear D gene. Trimming took off 2 bases at V and 6 bases at J, with 14 bases between the two ends. This CDR3 is built from 14 residues. Germline CDR1 and CDR2: SGHTA and FQGTGA.

This clonotype has at least ten counts. This chain links TRBV5-1 with TRBJ2-5; TRBD1 matches at 9 bases. The V gene end was trimmed by 7 bases and the J gene end by 5 bases; junction bases not matched to a gene: 9. This CDR3 is 14 amino acids long. CDR1 is SGHRS, CDR2 YFSETQ, per germline. This CDR3 is CASGTTGGSETQYF. CDR3 in DNA: TGCGCCAGCGGGACGACAGGGGGATCCGAGACCCAGTACTTC.

Ten or more counts support this clonotype. This chain links TRBV5-1 with TRBJ2-3; the D is unclear. This CDR3 is built from 14 residues. Trimming left V 3 bases short and J 0 bases short, with 8 bases between. Germline CDR1 and CDR2: SGHRS and YFSETQ. This CDR3 reads CASSSGTSTDTQYF. In DNA form, the CDR3 reads TGCGCCAGCAGCTCGGGCACTAGCACAGATACGCAGTATTTT.

The sample holds many counts of this clonotype. This chain uses TRBV7-2 with TRBJ2-6, with a tentative D call TRBD1 (5 bases). The V end lost 5 bases, the J end lost 1 base, and 9 bases lay between the germline ends. Germline lookup yields CDR1 SGHTA and CDR2 FQGNSA. The CDR3 has 15 amino acids. The CDR3 sequence is CASSVRVSGANVLTF. The CDR3 DNA is TGTGCCAGCAGCGTCAGGGTTTCTGGGGCCAACGTCCTGACTTTC.

This clonotype was recorded at least ten times. The chain uses TRBV14 and TRBJ2-2; D call uncertain. The CDR3 extends over 15 amino acids. Trimming removed 1 base at V and 0 bases at J, with 6 bases between. Germline V CDR1 and CDR2: SGHDN, FVKESK. The CDR3 spells CASSQGTTNTGELFF. The CDR3 DNA follows: TGTGCCAGCAGCCAAGGGACCACGAACACCGGGGAGCTGTTTTTT.

This clonotype has ten or more counts. Here the CDR3 reads CATRRGLEETQYF. The CDR3 nucleotides read TGTGCCACCAGGCGAGGTCTCGAGGAGACCCAGTACTTC. The chain combines TRBV10-3 with TRBJ2-5; D not resolved. Trimming removed 10 bases at V and 5 bases at J, with 17 bases between. The CDR3 is made up of 13 amino acids. Germline lookup yields CDR1 ENHRY and CDR2 SYGVKD.

This clonotype was seen many times. This chain connects TRBV7-2 to TRBJ1-2, with D perhaps matching TRBD1 (5 bases). The germline CDR1 and CDR2 sequences are SGHTA and FQGNSA. This CDR3 is built from 14 residues. Trimming took 5 bases from V and 1 from J, leaving 11 bases between them. CDR3 bases: TGTGCCAGCAGCAAGGGCGGGGGTAACTATGGCTACACCTTC. Encoded protein: CASSKGGGNYGYTF.

The chain links TRBV24-1 to TRBJ2-1; TRBD1 aligns across 10 bases. Germline CDR1 reads KGHDR; CDR2 reads SFDVKD. This CDR3 comprises 15 residues. After removal of 4 bases from V and 12 bases from J, the junction contained 11 bases not matched to a gene. CDR3 in DNA: TGTGCCACCAGTGACCGGGGACAGGGGAAAGATACGCAGTTCTTC. Residues: CATSDRGQGKDTQFF.